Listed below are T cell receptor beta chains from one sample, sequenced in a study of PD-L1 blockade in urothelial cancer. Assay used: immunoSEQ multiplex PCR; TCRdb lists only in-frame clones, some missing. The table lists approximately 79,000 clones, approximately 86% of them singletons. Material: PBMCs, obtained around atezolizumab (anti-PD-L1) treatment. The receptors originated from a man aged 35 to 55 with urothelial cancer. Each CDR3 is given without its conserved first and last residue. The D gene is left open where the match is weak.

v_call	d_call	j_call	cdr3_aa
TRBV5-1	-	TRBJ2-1	ASSLPGDNEQF
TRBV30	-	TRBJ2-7	AWSPRVRYEQY
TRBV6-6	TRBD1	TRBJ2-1	ASKGRRGQGYNEQF
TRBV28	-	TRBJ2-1	ASSFRNEQF
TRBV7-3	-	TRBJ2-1	ASSYTGTTTGEQF
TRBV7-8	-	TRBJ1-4	ASSLAPARGVEKLF
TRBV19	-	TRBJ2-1	ASSIRLGGSSYNEQF
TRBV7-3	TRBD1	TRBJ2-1	ASSSGTGSHNEQF
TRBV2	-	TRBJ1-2	ASQGAGTYGYT
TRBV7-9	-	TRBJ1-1	ASTYEGNTEAF
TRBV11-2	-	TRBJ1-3	ASSFDYGSLNTIY
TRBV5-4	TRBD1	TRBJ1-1	ASRGDRGWNTEAF